Listed below are T cell receptor beta chains from one sample, sequenced in a study of identical twins. TCRdb used MiXCR to reprocess the 5' RACE reads, holding one entry per CDR3 protein. Seen here are about 660,000 distinct CDR3 sequences, 8.6% observed once, and the top ten hold about 0.98%. Another study also made use of these data, one on yellow fever vaccine responses in identical twins.

The sequenced sample consisted of PBMCs. Source of these receptors: a woman aged 18 to 35 in good health. CDR3s include the opening cysteine and the closing phenylalanine or tryptophan. The D gene is left open where the match is weak. Only some rows state a clone size, as once, few, many or a class for expanded clones.

cdr3_aa cdr3_nt d_call clone_size j_call v_call
CASSLRQGGIYNEQFF TGTGCCAGCAGCTTGCGGCAGGGTGGAATCTACAATGAGCAGTTCTTC NA NA TRBJ2-1 TRBV5-6
CASSEQGLYNSPLHF TGTGCCAGCAGTGAACAGGGACTTTATAATTCACCCCTCCACTTT NA NA TRBJ1-6 TRBV6-1
CASSYNSQGEQFF TGTGCCAGCAGTTACAACTCACAGGGTGAGCAGTTCTTC NA NA TRBJ2-1 TRBV6-5
CASSEVGGRQNQPQHF TGTGCCAGCAGTGAAGTCGGGGGACGGCAAAATCAGCCCCAGCATTTT NA many TRBJ1-5 TRBV2
CASSTGFHEQYF TGTGCCAGCAGCACAGGGTTCCACGAGCAGTACTTC NA few TRBJ2-7 TRBV7-2
CASSLGPGQTEQYF TGTGCCAGCAGCTTGGGACCCGGGCAAACGGAGCAGTACTTC NA once TRBJ2-7 TRBV7-2
CASTQGIEQYF TGTGCCAGCACACAGGGGATCGAGCAGTACTTC TRBD1 few TRBJ2-7 TRBV6-5
CASSLEGPSGGVNEQFF TGTGCCAGCAGCTTAGAAGGCCCTAGCGGGGGGGTAAATGAGCAGTTCTTC TRBD2 many TRBJ2-1 TRBV11-2
CASSPGGHEQYF TGCGCCAGCAGCCCAGGGGGCCACGAGCAGTACTTC TRBD1 NA TRBJ2-7 TRBV10-2
CATSDFTNEQFF TGTGCCACCAGTGATTTTACCAATGAGCAGTTCTTC NA NA TRBJ2-1 TRBV24-1
CASSWLLWTGELFF TGTGCCAGCAGTTGGCTCCTGTGGACCGGGGAGCTGTTTTTT NA many TRBJ2-2 TRBV6-2/TRBV6-3
CASSQDTPSGELGNEQFF TGCGCCAGCAGCCAAGATACCCCTAGCGGGGAATTAGGTAATGAGCAGTTCTTC TRBD2 many TRBJ2-1 TRBV4-3
CASNRDRATGELFF TGTGCCAGCAACCGGGACAGGGCCACCGGGGAGCTGTTTTTT TRBD1 few TRBJ2-2 TRBV12-3/TRBV12-4
CASSMEGQGRAFF TGCGCCAGCAGCATGGAAGGACAGGGCAGAGCTTTCTTT TRBD1 many TRBJ1-1 TRBV5-1
CASSQKRAGELFF TGTGCCAGCAGTCAGAAAAGGGCCGGGGAGCTGTTTTTT NA NA TRBJ2-2 TRBV12-3/TRBV12-4
CSARDMDRGWTEAFF TGCAGTGCTAGAGATATGGACAGGGGGTGGACTGAAGCTTTCTTT TRBD1 few TRBJ1-1 TRBV20-1
CASSPGTEPLAKNIQYF TGTGCCAGCTCACCAGGGACAGAACCACTAGCCAAAAACATTCAGTACTTC TRBD1 NA TRBJ2-4 TRBV18
CASSSRGAQETQYF TGCGCCAGCAGCTCCCGGGGGGCTCAAGAGACCCAGTACTTC NA NA TRBJ2-5 TRBV5-1
CSVRDTGELFF TGCAGCGTAAGGGACACCGGGGAGCTGTTTTTT NA few TRBJ2-2 TRBV29-1
CASSLGQASEQYF TGTGCCAGCAGTTTAGGACAGGCCTCCGAGCAGTACTTC TRBD1 few TRBJ2-7 TRBV28
CSVAKVDEQYF TGCAGCGTCGCCAAGGTCGACGAGCAGTACTTC NA many TRBJ2-7 TRBV29-1
CAISYPGGGQFF TGTGCCATCAGTTACCCAGGGGGAGGTCAGTTCTTC NA few TRBJ2-1 TRBV10-3